This T cell receptor beta chain is from a study of identifying expanded T cells in peripheral blood. Findings of the study overall: Technical replicates showed 0.9 to 1.5 changed clones; roughly two weeks roughly 16; four weeks 19. Variance in clone template counts between two-week samples significantly increased with total template count across all healthy donors.

Collection occurred without any documented infections or immune events in donors. Clones were read by immunoSEQ multiplex PCR, and TCRdb kept only the in-frame ones, dropping some. The repertoire consists of about 98,000 clones, with approximately 89% occurring once and the leading ten covering 13% to 15%. CDR1 is LGHNA, CDR2 YSLEER, per germline. V lost 5 bases, J lost 5 bases, and 7 bases stayed unmatched. The CDR3 is made up of 15 amino acids. Note on this clone: What it binds is unknown.

Material: blood. The source of this sequence is a person aged 18 to 70 in good health. The chain couples TRBV4-3 to TRBJ2-3; 10 nucleotides agree with TRBD2. The CDR3 reads CASSNLAGAGDTQYF. DNA for the CDR3: TGCGCCAGCAGCAATCTAGCGGGGGCGGGAGATACGCAGTATTTT.